Following are 14 T cell receptor beta chains from one sample sequenced in a study of cytomegalovirus exposure and HLA in healthy donors. The study ran its PCR with 60 Vbeta and 13 Jbeta primers. The data were produced by immunoSEQ multiplex PCR, yet TCRdb's version contains in-frame clones alone and is incomplete. The sample includes roughly 120,000 clones. What was sequenced was PBMCs. All receptors come from a man aged 18 to 29 in good health and CMV-seronegative.

The CDR3 DNA reads TGTGCCAGCAGCTTAGGGACAGGCCCAAGGGGGAAGGGCTACACCTTC. This sequence encodes CASSLGTGPRGKGYTF. The V call is TRBV7-9, the J call TRBJ1-2; TRBD1 matches at 7 bases. Germline CDR1 is SEHNR and CDR2 is FQNEAQ (reference sequence). The V gene end was trimmed by 1 base and the J gene end by 8 bases; junction bases not matched to a gene: 13. This CDR3 spans 16 amino acids.

The chain has TRBV4-2 and TRBJ2-6, with a tentative D call TRBD1 (5 bases). This CDR3 region has 16 residues. The germline V gene has CDR1 LGHNA and CDR2 YNFKEQ. V was trimmed by 0 bases and J by 0 bases, leaving 6 bases between them. The CDR3 DNA sequence: TGTGCCAGCAGCCAAGATGACAGCTCTGGGGCCAACGTCCTGACTTTC. Its protein product is CASSQDDSSGANVLTF.

This rearrangement joins TRBV10-3 to TRBJ2-7, with D possibly matching TRBD1 (5 bases). The CDR3 loop spans 14 amino acids. Germline V gene lookup returns CDR1 ENHRY and CDR2 SYGVKD. V gave up 9 bases and J gave up 2 bases, with 17 bases separating them. The CDR3 sequence: CAMGFGAAAYEQYF. The CDR3 DNA reads as TGTGCCATGGGGTTTGGGGCGGCAGCCTACGAGCAGTACTTC.

This sequence joins TRBV2 and TRBJ2-5; 7 bases line up with TRBD1. The CDR3 is 15 amino acids. V was clipped by 6 bases and J by 3 bases; unmatched bases: 10. Germline V gives CDR1 SNHLY, CDR2 FYNNEI. CDR3 coding DNA: TGTGCCAGCAGGTATACAGGGGTAGGAAAAGAGACCCAGTACTTC. It codes for CASRYTGVGKETQYF.

This chain connects TRBV5-4 to TRBJ2-7; 11 positions match TRBD2. Looked up from germline, CDR1 is SGHNT and CDR2 is YYREEE (reference sequence). CDR3 length: 15 amino acids. Unmatched junction bases numbered 4, after V lost 1 base and J lost 4 bases. DNA of the CDR3: TGTGCCAGCAGCTTGAGTATAGCGGGAGGGTACGAGCAGTACTTC. Residues: CASSLSIAGGYEQYF.

V usage is TRBV4-1 and J usage is TRBJ1-5, with 7 bases aligning to TRBD1. CDR1 and CDR2 from the germline V gene are MGHRA and YSYEKL. This CDR3 is built from 15 residues. J gave up 3 bases and V 5 bases, and 7 bases lay outside the gene matches. The CDR3 region has the DNA TGCGCCAGCAGCGATACAGGGGTTCTCAATCAGCCCCAGCATTTT. Translated, it gives CASSDTGVLNQPQHF.

The chain employs TRBV7-8 and TRBJ1-2; no clear D gene. Trimming pared 7 bases from V and 3 bases from J, leaving 18 bases between. The CDR3 runs 15 residues. CDR1 is SGHVS and CDR2 is FQNEAQ in the germline V gene. This chain's CDR3 is CASTSGGSRDYGYTF. The CDR3 region has the DNA TGTGCCAGCACCAGTGGAGGGTCTAGGGACTATGGCTACACCTTC.

This rearrangement joins TRBV9 to TRBJ1-5; 8 bases fit TRBD1. Germline CDR1 and CDR2: SGDLS and YYNGEE. V lost 5 bases, J lost 6 bases, and 7 bases stayed unmatched. This CDR3 is 14 amino acids long. This CDR3 reads CASSTGQGGQPQHF. In DNA, the CDR3 is TGTGCCAGCAGTACTGGACAGGGCGGTCAGCCCCAGCATTTT. The complete variable domain, with remaining parts taken from reference TRBV9 and TRBJ1-5, reads DSGVTQTPKHLITATGQRVTLRCSPRSGDLSVYWYQQSLDQGLQFLIQYYNGEERAKGNILERFSAQQFPDLHSELNLSSLELGDSALYFCASSTGQGGQPQHFGDGTRLSIL.

The chain is built from TRBV25-1 and TRBJ2-7; 9 nucleotides align to TRBD1. Germline V gene data show CDR1 as MGHDK and CDR2 as SYGVNS. The CDR3 extends over 17 amino acids. Germline trimming cut 3 bases from V and 5 bases from J; bases unmatched to any gene: 14. CDR3 loop: CASSDLGLGQGGNEQYF. DNA of the CDR3: TGTGCCAGCAGTGACCTGGGTCTGGGACAGGGAGGAAACGAGCAGTACTTC.

The genes are TRBV5-1 and TRBJ2-5; D perhaps matches TRBD2 (6 bases). The J call is uncertain, as TRBJ2-7 better fits the DNA end. The germline V gene encodes CDR1 SGHRS and CDR2 YFSETQ. The CDR3 consists of 13 residues. The CDR3 region has the DNA TGCGCCAGCAGCTTCGGCGGGGCCTACGAGCAGTACTTC. Its protein product is CASSFGGAYEQYF.

The chain carries TRBV6-5 and TRBJ2-2; D call uncertain. Trimming stripped 0 bases from V and 8 bases from J, with 4 bases between. The CDR3 runs to 12 residues. Germline CDR1 and CDR2: MNHEY and SVGAGI. The CDR3 loop is CASSYSRGELFF. For the CDR3, the DNA is TGTGCCAGCAGTTACTCGAGAGGGGAGCTGTTTTTT.

This chain connects TRBV6-1 to TRBJ1-2, with D unclear. Germline CDR1 MNHNS, CDR2 SASEGT. Trimming took 4 bases from V and 5 from J, leaving 17 bases between them. The CDR3 has 15 residues. CDR3 in DNA: TGTGCCAGCAGTGGACAAAGTACTGCGAGATATGGCTACACCTTC. Translating it yields CASSGQSTARYGYTF.

The V call is TRBV9, the J call TRBJ2-2; D may be TRBD1 (5 bases). Germline V CDR1 and CDR2: SGDLS, YYNGEE. Trimming left V 5 bases short and J 1 base short, with 15 bases between. CDR3 length equals 16 residues. CDR3 protein: CASRVGPEMNTGELFF. The CDR3 DNA reads as TGTGCCAGCAGGGTGGGGCCCGAGATGAACACCGGGGAGCTGTTTTTT.

Written as DNA, the CDR3 is TGTGCCAGCATACCGACAGGGGACTATGGCTACACCTTC. This codes for CASIPTGDYGYTF. The rearrangement links TRBV2 to TRBJ1-2; 8 bases map to TRBD1. This CDR3 has 13 amino acids. After removal of 7 bases from V and 3 bases from J, the junction contained 4 bases not matched to a gene. Per the germline V gene, CDR1 is SNHLY and CDR2 is FYNNEI. The full variable domain, its missing parts supplied by reference TRBV2 and TRBJ1-2, is EPEVTQTPSHQVTQMGQEVILRCVPISNHLYFYWYRQILGQKVEFLVSFYNNEISEKSEIFDDQFSVERPDGSNFTLKIRSTKLEDSAMYFCASIPTGDYGYTFGSGTRLTVV.